The 13 T cell receptor beta chains below were found in one sample sequenced in a study of blood T cells in healthy people across ages. With a J-beta primer mix and a sample-barcoded 5' primer, a second PCR ran 7 to 11 cycles. Each CDR3 protein gets one entry after TCRdb re-called the 5' RACE reads with MiXCR. This sample has around 790,000 distinct CDR3 sequences, with approximately 44% found just once. The sequencing input was blood. These receptors originate from a man in his fifties or sixties in good health.

The chain recombines TRBV3-1 with TRBJ2-7, with unresolved D. From germline, CDR1 is LGHDT and CDR2 YNNKEL (reference sequence). The CDR3 sequence is 14 residues long. The germline V and J ends were trimmed by 3 bases and 4 bases, with 13 bases remaining between them. This CDR3 reads CASSHDQNRYEQYF. The DNA for the CDR3 is TGTGCCAGCAGCCATGACCAGAATCGGTACGAGCAGTACTTC.

This clonotype has only a few counts. The rearrangement uses TRBV6-1 and TRBJ1-2, with D unresolved. Trimming pared 7 bases from V and 4 bases from J, leaving 10 bases between. The CDR3 has 12 amino acids. Germline V lookup: CDR1 MNHNS, CDR2 SASEGT. CDR3 sequence reads: CASTSWVYGYTF. As DNA, the CDR3 is TGTGCCAGCACGAGTTGGGTCTATGGCTACACCTTC.

This clonotype appeared a few times. The rearrangement links TRBV10-3 to TRBJ2-7; D could derive from TRBD1 or TRBD2 (6 bases each). There are 17 residues in the CDR3. Germline V CDR1 and CDR2: ENHRY, SYGVKD. The germline V and J ends were trimmed by 0 bases and 2 bases, with 17 bases remaining between them. CDR3 sequence: CAISESLPRRDTYEQYF. DNA for the CDR3: TGTGCCATCAGTGAGTCTCTCCCGCGGAGGGACACCTACGAGCAGTACTTC.

This clonotype was recorded once. The chain is built from TRBV12-3 or TRBV12-4 and TRBJ2-3, with D perhaps matching TRBD2 (6 bases). The CDR3 contains 15 residues. V was shortened by 8 bases and J by 0 bases, with 15 bases between the two germline ends. CDR3 in amino acids: CASSRRGTSTDTQYF. CDR3 bases: TGTGCCAGCTCCCGACGGGGGACTAGCACAGATACGCAGTATTTT.

There are a few counts of this clonotype. The chain uses TRBV5-1 and TRBJ2-3; D is perhaps TRBD2 (6 bases). The CDR3 extends over 16 amino acids. V lost 0 bases and J lost 0, with 11 bases in between. Germline V lookup: CDR1 SGHRS, CDR2 YFSETQ. Here the CDR3 reads CASSLEGGTSTDTQYF. CDR3 nucleotides: TGCGCCAGCAGCTTGGAAGGCGGGACTAGCACAGATACGCAGTATTTT.

This clonotype appeared once. The gene calls are TRBV7-6 and TRBJ1-2, with 7 bases that match TRBD1. CDR1 SGHVS and CDR2 FNYEAQ come from the germline V gene. Trimming at V came to 5 bases and at J to 0 bases, leaving 9 bases not matched to a gene. This CDR3 is 16 amino acids long. The CDR3 region has the DNA TGTGCCAGCAGCCCCAGGGGGACAGCGTCTAACTATGGCTACACCTTC. This sequence encodes CASSPRGTASNYGYTF.

This clonotype was picked up a small number of times. The V and J genes are TRBV7-9 and TRBJ2-1, with a tentative D call TRBD2 (6 bases). The V end lost 0 bases, the J end lost 12 bases, and 18 bases lay between the germline ends. Per germline, CDR1 SEHNR and CDR2 FQNEAQ (reference sequence). CDR3 length: 15 amino acids. CDR3 sequence: CASSLAGGTTKGQFF. The DNA for the CDR3 is TGTGCCAGCAGCTTAGCGGGCGGGACGACGAAGGGGCAGTTCTTC. Full variable domain (remainder filled in from reference TRBV7-9 and TRBJ2-1): DTGVSQNPRHKITKRGQNVTFRCDPISEHNRLYWYRQTLGQGPEFLTYFQNEAQLEKSRLLSDRFSAERPKGSFSTLEIQRTEQGDSAMYLCASSLAGGTTKGQFFGPGTRLTVL.

This clonotype was detected only once. The chain has TRBV15 and TRBJ2-1, with D perhaps assigned TRBD1 or TRBD2 (5 bases each). Germline-derived CDR1 and CDR2 are LNHNV and YYDKDF (reference sequence). The CDR3 is made up of 15 amino acids. Trimming shortened V by 3 bases and J by 4 bases, and 13 bases separated the two germline ends. CDR3 region: CATSSDVGPYNEQFF. In nucleotides, the CDR3 is TGTGCCACCAGCAGCGATGTGGGACCTTACAATGAGCAGTTCTTC.

The CDR3 protein is CASSWGGDSKNEQFF. CDR3 bases: TGTGCCAGCAGTTGGGGAGGGGACAGCAAAAATGAGCAGTTCTTC. The chain employs TRBV6-2 or TRBV6-3 and TRBJ2-1, with D perhaps assigned TRBD1 or TRBD2 (7 bases each). V was clipped by 4 bases and J by 7 bases, with 17 bases between them. This CDR3 has 15 amino acids. Germline-derived CDR1 and CDR2 are MNHEY and SVGEGT.

The chain is built from TRBV20-1 and TRBJ1-2, with 8 positions matching TRBD1. Germline trimming cut 3 bases from V and 4 bases from J; bases unmatched to any gene: 10. The CDR3 covers 15 residues. Germline CDR1 and CDR2: DFQATT and SNEGSKA (reference sequence). Here the CDR3 reads CSASPQGGFGYGYTF. CDR3 nucleotide sequence: TGCAGTGCTAGCCCACAGGGGGGCTTTGGCTATGGCTACACCTTC.

This chain joins TRBV24-1 and TRBJ2-1, with D possibly being TRBD1 (6 bases). TRBJ2-7 matches the DNA end more closely, so the J call is doubtful. The CDR3 covers 17 residues. In germline, CDR1 is KGHDR, CDR2 SFDVKD. CDR3 bases: TGTGCCACCAGTGATGCCCGGGACACCCAAGTCTACAATGAGCAGTACTTC. This encodes CATSDARDTQVYNEQYF.

This clonotype came up a few times. The chain has TRBV5-1 and TRBJ1-6, with D hard to call. V lost 0 bases to trimming and J lost 7 bases, with 14 bases between them. This CDR3 has 16 amino acids. Germline V gene data show CDR1 as SGHRS and CDR2 as YFSETQ. The CDR3 protein is CASSLGSAGSNSPLHF. CDR3 nucleotides: TGCGCCAGCAGCTTGGGTTCGGCGGGCTCCAATTCACCCCTCCACTTT.

For the CDR3, the DNA is TGTGCCAGCAGCGTAGGTAGCAGTTTCGACAATGAGCAGTTCTTC. It yields the protein CASSVGSSFDNEQFF. The rearrangement uses TRBV9 and TRBJ2-1; no clear D gene. Germline V gene lookup returns CDR1 SGDLS and CDR2 YYNGEE. The germline V and J ends were trimmed by 0 bases and 5 bases, with 12 bases remaining between them. This CDR3 has 15 amino acids.